These 22 T cell receptor beta chains were all obtained from the same sample, sequenced in a study of T cells in Graves' hyperthyroidism and ophthalmopathy. The TCR beta CDR3 regions underwent amplification using RNA transcripts as the source. Initially, a first-round RT-PCR of the TCR CDR3 employed the HTBI primer set. TCRdb reprocessed the multiplex PCR reads via MiXCR and lists one record per CDR3 protein. The table lists a few hundred thousand distinct CDR3 sequences, 20% to 30% of them singletons. Sequenced: blood. The receptors shown here come from a man between 45 and 60 years old with Graves' hyperthyroidism.

The chain couples TRBV5-1 to TRBJ2-1; D assignment may be TRBD1 or TRBD2 (6 bases each). CDR3 length: 20 residues. V was shortened by 0 bases and J by 7 bases, with 29 bases between the two germline ends. The V gene's germline CDR1 is SGHRS and CDR2 YFSETQ. The CDR3 region is CASSLEAGGVVGAGRNEQFF. CDR3 sequence (DNA): TGCGCCAGCAGCTTGGAGGCCGGCGGAGTAGTGGGGGCGGGGAGGAATGAGCAGTTCTTC.

This clonotype was seen more than once but under ten times. J is TRBJ2-3 and V is TRBV11-2, with D unresolved. The germline V and J ends were trimmed by 4 bases and 4 bases, with 6 bases remaining between them. This CDR3 comprises 12 residues. CDR1 is SGHAT and CDR2 is FQNNGV in the germline V gene. The CDR3 sequence: CASSWDSDTQYF. The CDR3 coding sequence is TGTGCCAGCAGCTGGGATTCAGATACGCAGTATTTT.

The V call is TRBV7-6, the J call TRBJ1-1; 8 nucleotides line up with TRBD1. The germline gives CDR1 SGHVS, CDR2 FNYEAQ. Losses at the gene ends were 10 bases for V and 7 bases for J; bases not matched to a gene: 11. The CDR3 has 13 residues. CDR3 residues: CAISRGRMDEAFF. The CDR3 DNA follows: TGTGCCATTTCCAGGGGGCGCATGGATGAAGCTTTCTTT.

The chain combines TRBV5-6 with TRBJ2-1; D remains unclear. The CDR3 is 16 residues long. CDR1 is SGHDT and CDR2 is YYEEEE in the germline V gene. V was shortened by 1 base and J by 3 bases, with 14 bases between the two germline ends. The CDR3 here is CASSLYRSNLYNEQFF. The CDR3 DNA is TGTGCCAGCAGCTTGTACAGATCAAACCTCTACAATGAGCAGTTCTTC.

The chain has TRBV10-3 and TRBJ2-6; D is undetermined. V lost 5 bases, J lost 0 bases, and 5 bases lay in between. The germline V gene has CDR1 ENHRY and CDR2 SYGVKD. The CDR3 is 14 residues long. The CDR3 reads CAISRRSGANVLTF. CDR3 coding DNA: TGTGCCATCAGTCGGCGCTCTGGGGCCAACGTCCTGACTTTC.

The chain links TRBV27 to TRBJ2-1, with D possibly being TRBD1 or TRBD2 (5 bases each). CDR1 is MNHEY, CDR2 SMNVEV, per germline (reference sequence). V lost 4 bases and J lost 7, with 17 bases in between. This CDR3 has 15 amino acids. The CDR3 region is CASSWGWETRNEQFF. The DNA for the CDR3 is TGTGCCAGCAGTTGGGGGTGGGAGACTCGAAATGAGCAGTTCTTC.

This chain uses TRBV7-3 with TRBJ2-3; TRBD2 matches 10 bases. Looked up from germline, CDR1 is SGHTA and CDR2 is FQGTGA. V trimming: 5 bases; J trimming: 3 bases; junction bases outside the gene matches: 8. The CDR3 sequence is 16 residues long. The CDR3 loop reads CASSRMSGGGTDTQYF. CDR3 nucleotide sequence: TGTGCCAGCAGCCGCATGAGCGGGGGGGGAACAGATACGCAGTATTTT.

About this clonotype: Likely a read error: the CDR3 ends without its conserved phenylalanine or tryptophan. This rearrangement joins TRBV12-3 or TRBV12-4 to TRBJ1-2, with TRBD1 matching 10 bases. Trimming took 9 bases from V and 4 from J; bases not matched to a gene: 5. The CDR3 extends over 13 amino acids. Written as DNA, the CDR3 is TGTGCCAGTCGACAGGGGGCCGGCTATGGCTACACCGTC. It encodes CASRQGAGYGYTV.

This clonotype was seen many times. The CDR3 DNA follows: TGTGCCAGCAATGTAAAAAAAGGAGAGGAGCAGTTCTTC. Residues: CASNVKKGEEQFF. The chain joins TRBV2 to TRBJ2-1, with D unclear. With 7 bases removed from V and 10 bases from J, the gap between germline ends came to 17 bases. There are 13 residues in the CDR3. CDR1 SNHLY and CDR2 FYNNEI come from the germline V gene.

A few counts support this clonotype. The chain uses TRBV12-3 or TRBV12-4 and TRBJ1-2; TRBD1 matches at 8 bases. The V and J ends lost 5 bases and 8 bases, in that order; junction bases with no gene match: 10. The CDR3 sequence is 14 residues long. The CDR3 region has the DNA TGTGCCAGCAGTCCCTCTCAGGGGGCGAAAGGCTACACCTTC. Amino acids: CASSPSQGAKGYTF.

The chain is built from TRBV20-1 and TRBJ2-1; 13 bases agree with TRBD2. This CDR3 contains 11 residues. Germline CDR1 and CDR2: DFQATT and SNEGSKA (reference sequence). The V gene end was trimmed by 3 bases and the J gene end by 15 bases; junction bases not matched to a gene: 2. This CDR3 is CSARGLAGRFF. Written as DNA, the CDR3 is TGCAGTGCTAGGGGACTAGCGGGACGGTTCTTC.

This clonotype was detected a few times. The V call is TRBV4-2, the J call TRBJ2-2, with 9 bases matching TRBD1. J was trimmed by 6 bases and V by 0 bases; bases with no gene match: 5. In germline, CDR1 is LGHNA, CDR2 YNFKEQ. This CDR3 is 16 amino acids long. CDR3 DNA: TGTGCCAGCAGCCAAGACGGACAGGGGAGGTCCGGGGAGCTGTTTTTT. Protein: CASSQDGQGRSGELFF.

V is TRBV5-1 and J is TRBJ2-3; no clear D. CDR1 and CDR2 from the germline V gene are SGHRS and YFSETQ. V shed 4 bases and J shed 1 base, with 10 bases lying between them. The CDR3 runs 14 residues. Here the CDR3 reads CASSPYRGTDTQYF. The CDR3 DNA follows: TGCGCCAGCAGCCCCTATAGAGGCACAGATACGCAGTATTTT.

This clonotype was detected many times. The chain couples TRBV7-2 to TRBJ1-2; 7 nucleotides agree with TRBD1. V shed 3 bases and J 8 bases; nucleotides not matched to a gene: 9. In germline, CDR1 is SGHTA, CDR2 FQGNSA. CDR3 size: 14 residues. Here the CDR3 DNA reads TGTGCCAGCAGCTTTAGGAGGGGGCAAGGCGGCTACACCTTC. Translated: CASSFRRGQGGYTF.

The chain employs TRBV10-1 and TRBJ1-1; D ambiguous. V lost 4 bases and J lost 6, with 12 bases in between. Germline V lookup: CDR1 WNHNN, CDR2 SYGVQD (reference sequence). The CDR3 covers 13 residues. The CDR3 DNA follows: TGCGCCAGCAGTGTCCGGCCAGACTCTGAAGCTTTCTTT. Translation gives CASSVRPDSEAFF.

In its sample, this clonotype was seen a few times. The chain combines TRBV20-1 with TRBJ2-5; D is unresolved. Per the germline V gene, CDR1 is DFQATT and CDR2 is SNEGSKA (reference sequence). The CDR3 is made up of 11 amino acids. V was shortened by 3 bases and J by 1 base, with 3 bases between the two germline ends. This chain's CDR3 is CSARVQETQYF. The CDR3 nucleotides are TGCAGTGCTAGGGTCCAAGAGACCCAGTACTTC.

The chain joins TRBV30 to TRBJ2-1; D possibly corresponds to TRBD2 (6 bases). With 5 bases removed from V and 6 bases from J, the gap between germline ends came to 20 bases. CDR1 and CDR2 (germline): GTSNPN, SVGIG (reference sequence). The length of the CDR3 is 15 residues. The CDR3 DNA follows: TGTGCCTGGCGGCCCGGGACTGCGGTCTCCAATGAGCAGTTCTTC. It encodes CAWRPGTAVSNEQFF.

The gene calls are TRBV2 and TRBJ2-1; no clear D gene. CDR1 SNHLY and CDR2 FYNNEI come from the germline V gene. There are 12 residues in the CDR3. Trimming stripped 4 bases from V and 15 bases from J, with 16 bases between. In nucleotides, the CDR3 is TGTGCCAGCAGTGGTCCTACCTATTGGCCGTTCTTC. Encoded protein: CASSGPTYWPFF.

This clonotype was recorded a few times. V usage is TRBV12-5 and J usage is TRBJ2-5; TRBD2 matches 7 bases. Germline CDR1 reads LGHNT; CDR2 reads FRNRAP. This CDR3 contains 15 residues. Trimming removed 5 bases from V and 5 bases from J; junction bases left unmatched: 11. CDR3 protein: CASGGSAGVGETQYF. CDR3 nucleotide sequence: TGTGCTAGTGGTGGTTCGGCGGGGGTGGGGGAGACCCAGTACTTC.

V gene TRBV20-1 combines with J gene TRBJ1-3; D gene uncertain. Trimming took off 3 bases at V and 6 bases at J, with 9 bases between the two ends. Germline V gene data show CDR1 as DFQATT and CDR2 as SNEGSKA (reference sequence). The CDR3 totals 12 residues. The CDR3 protein is CSARETLNTIYF. CDR3 in DNA: TGCAGTGCTAGGGAGACTTTAAACACCATATATTTT.

This clonotype came up many times. The CDR3 DNA reads as TGCGCCAGCGAGCCGACTAGCGGGAGTGCGGATACGCAGTATTTT. Amino acid sequence: CASEPTSGSADTQYF. The chain employs TRBV5-1 and TRBJ2-3, with 12 bases lining up with TRBD2. In germline, CDR1 is SGHRS, CDR2 YFSETQ. The CDR3 is 15 amino acids. J was trimmed by 6 bases and V by 7 bases; bases with no gene match: 9. Filled out from reference TRBV5-1 and TRBJ2-3, the complete variable domain reads KAGVTQTPRYLIKTRGQQVTLSCSPISGHRSVSWYQQTPGQGLQFLFEYFSETQRNKGNFPGRFSGRQFSNSRSEMNVSTLELGDSALYLCASEPTSGSADTQYFGPGTRLTVL.

This clonotype was found many times. The chain links TRBV28 to TRBJ1-1; the D gene is possibly TRBD1 (6 bases). The CDR3 extends over 12 amino acids. Trimming left V 10 bases short and J 2 bases short, with 11 bases between. The V gene's germline CDR1 is MDHEN and CDR2 SYDVKM. CDR3 residues: CATGTSNTEAFF. Written as DNA, the CDR3 is TGTGCCACTGGGACAAGCAACACTGAAGCTTTCTTT.